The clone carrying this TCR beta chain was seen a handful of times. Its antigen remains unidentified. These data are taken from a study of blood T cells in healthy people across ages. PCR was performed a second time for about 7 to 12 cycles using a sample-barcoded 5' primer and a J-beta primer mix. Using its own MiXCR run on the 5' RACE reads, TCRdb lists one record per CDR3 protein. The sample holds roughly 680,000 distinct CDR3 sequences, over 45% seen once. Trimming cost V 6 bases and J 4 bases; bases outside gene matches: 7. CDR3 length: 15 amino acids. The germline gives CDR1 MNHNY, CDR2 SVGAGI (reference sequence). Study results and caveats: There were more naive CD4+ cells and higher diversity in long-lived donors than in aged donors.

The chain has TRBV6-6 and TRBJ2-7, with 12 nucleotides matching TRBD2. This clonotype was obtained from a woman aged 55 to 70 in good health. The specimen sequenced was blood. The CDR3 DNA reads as TGTGCCAGCAGACCCCTGACTAGCGGGAGTTACGAGCAGTACTTC. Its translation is CASRPLTSGSYEQYF.